This T cell receptor (beta chain) came from a study of blood T cell repertoires in COVID-19. V was shortened by 4 bases and J by 4 bases, with 15 bases between the two germline ends. Germline lookup yields CDR1 SGHKS and CDR2 YYEKEE (reference sequence). The CDR3 sequence is 14 residues long. Authors' data handling: Amplification of reference gene primers provided the estimated nucleated cell counts. TCRdb's table, derived via immunoSEQ multiplex PCR, lists solely in-frame clones and lacks some. The V and J calls and the clone size are those of that table, but D and trimming were determined from the DNA. Of about 72,000 clones in the sample, 86% were seen once.

The specimen sequenced was peripheral blood. The chain combines TRBV5-5 with TRBJ2-7; D is possibly TRBD2 (6 bases). The receptor comes from a man between 65 and 79 years old with active or convalescent COVID-19. The CDR3 reads CASSREGGVYEQYF. CDR3 nucleotide sequence: TGTGCCAGCAGCCGCGAGGGAGGTGTTTACGAGCAGTACTTC.